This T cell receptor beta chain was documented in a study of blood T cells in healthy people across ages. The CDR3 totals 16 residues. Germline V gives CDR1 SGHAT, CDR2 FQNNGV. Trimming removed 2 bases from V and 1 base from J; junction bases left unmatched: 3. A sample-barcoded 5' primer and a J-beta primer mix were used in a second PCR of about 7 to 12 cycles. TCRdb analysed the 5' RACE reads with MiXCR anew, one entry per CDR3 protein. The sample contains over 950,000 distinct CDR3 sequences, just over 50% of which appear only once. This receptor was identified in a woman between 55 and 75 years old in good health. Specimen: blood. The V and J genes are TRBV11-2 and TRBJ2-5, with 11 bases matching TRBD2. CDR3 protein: CASSLLAGGVQETQYF. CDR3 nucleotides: TGTGCCAGCAGCTTACTAGCGGGAGGTGTCCAAGAGACCCAGTACTTC.